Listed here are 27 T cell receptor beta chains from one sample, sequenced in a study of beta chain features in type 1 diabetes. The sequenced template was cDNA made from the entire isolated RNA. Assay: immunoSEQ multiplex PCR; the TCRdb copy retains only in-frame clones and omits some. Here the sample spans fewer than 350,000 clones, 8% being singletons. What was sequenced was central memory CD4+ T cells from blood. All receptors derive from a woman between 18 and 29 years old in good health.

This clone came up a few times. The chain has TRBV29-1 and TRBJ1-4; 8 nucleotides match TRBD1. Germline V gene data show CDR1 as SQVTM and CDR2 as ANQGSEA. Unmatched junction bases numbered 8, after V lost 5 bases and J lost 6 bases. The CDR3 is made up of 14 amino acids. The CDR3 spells CSVWRTGKDEKLFF. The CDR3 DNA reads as TGCAGCGTTTGGCGGACAGGGAAGGATGAAAAACTGTTTTTT.

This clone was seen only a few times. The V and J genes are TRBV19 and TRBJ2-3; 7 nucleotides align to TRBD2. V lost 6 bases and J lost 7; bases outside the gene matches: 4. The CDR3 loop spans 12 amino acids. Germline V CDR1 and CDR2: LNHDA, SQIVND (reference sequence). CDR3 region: CASSLGGNTQYF. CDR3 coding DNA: TGTGCCAGTAGCCTGGGGGGGAATACGCAGTATTTT.

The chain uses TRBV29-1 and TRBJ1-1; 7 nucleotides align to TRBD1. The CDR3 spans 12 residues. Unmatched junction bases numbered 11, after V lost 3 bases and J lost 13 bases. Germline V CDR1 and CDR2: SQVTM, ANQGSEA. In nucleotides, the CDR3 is TGCAGCGTTGATCCCACAGGGGCGAACGTTTTCTTT. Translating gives CSVDPTGANVFF.

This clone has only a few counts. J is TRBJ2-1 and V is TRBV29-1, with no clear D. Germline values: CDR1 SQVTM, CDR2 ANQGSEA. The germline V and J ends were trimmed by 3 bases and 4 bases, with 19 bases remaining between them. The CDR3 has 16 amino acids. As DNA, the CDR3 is TGCAGCGTTGATCGGCCCGCCAGTTCCTCTTACAATGAGCAGTTCTTC. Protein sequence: CSVDRPASSSYNEQFF.

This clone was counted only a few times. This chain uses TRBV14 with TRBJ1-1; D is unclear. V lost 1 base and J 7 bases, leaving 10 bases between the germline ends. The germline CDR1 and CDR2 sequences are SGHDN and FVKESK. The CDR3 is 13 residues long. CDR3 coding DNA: TGTGCCAGCAGCCAAGCAGGATTTGGTGAAGCTTTCTTT. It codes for CASSQAGFGEAFF.

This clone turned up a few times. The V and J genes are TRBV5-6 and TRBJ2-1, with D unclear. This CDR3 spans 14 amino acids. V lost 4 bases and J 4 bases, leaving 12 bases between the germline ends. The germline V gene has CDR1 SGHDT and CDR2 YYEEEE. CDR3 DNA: TGTGCCAGCAGCGCCCCCACAGAGTACAATGAGCAGTTCTTC. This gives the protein CASSAPTEYNEQFF.

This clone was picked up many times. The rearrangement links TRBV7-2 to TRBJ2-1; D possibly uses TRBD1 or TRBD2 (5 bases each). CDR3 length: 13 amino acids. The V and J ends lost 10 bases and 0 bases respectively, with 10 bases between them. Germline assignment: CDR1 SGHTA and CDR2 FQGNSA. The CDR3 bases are TGTGCCACGGGGCCGAACTCCTACAATGAGCAGTTCTTC. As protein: CATGPNSYNEQFF.

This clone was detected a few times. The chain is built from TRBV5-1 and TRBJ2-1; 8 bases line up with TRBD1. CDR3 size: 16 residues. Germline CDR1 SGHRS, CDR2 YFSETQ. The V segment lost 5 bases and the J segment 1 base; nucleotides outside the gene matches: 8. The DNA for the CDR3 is TGCGCCAGCAGACCAGCCGGGACAGGTTCCTACAATGAGCAGTTCTTC. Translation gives CASRPAGTGSYNEQFF. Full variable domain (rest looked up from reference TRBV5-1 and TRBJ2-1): KAGVTQTPRYLIKTRGQQVTLSCSPISGHRSVSWYQQTPGQGLQFLFEYFSETQRNKGNFPGRFSGRQFSNSRSEMNVSTLELGDSALYLCASRPAGTGSYNEQFFGPGTRLTVL.

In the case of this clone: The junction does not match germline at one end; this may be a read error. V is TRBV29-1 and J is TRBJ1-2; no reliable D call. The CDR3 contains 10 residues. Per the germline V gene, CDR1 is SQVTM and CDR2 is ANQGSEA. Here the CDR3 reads CSVDIDTAAF. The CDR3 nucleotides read TGCAGCGTTGATATTGACACGGCGGCCTTC.

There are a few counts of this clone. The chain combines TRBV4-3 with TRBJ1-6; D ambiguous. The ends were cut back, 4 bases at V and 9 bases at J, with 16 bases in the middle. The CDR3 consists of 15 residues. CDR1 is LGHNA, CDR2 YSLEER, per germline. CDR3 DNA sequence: TGCGCCAGCAGCCCCGATACACTCGGCGGTTCACCCCTCCACTTT. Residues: CASSPDTLGGSPLHF.

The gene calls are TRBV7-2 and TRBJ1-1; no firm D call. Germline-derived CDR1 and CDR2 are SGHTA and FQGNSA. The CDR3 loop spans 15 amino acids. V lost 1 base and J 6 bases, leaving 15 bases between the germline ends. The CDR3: CASSLGVWVAAEAFF. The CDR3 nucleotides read TGTGCCAGCAGCTTAGGTGTTTGGGTAGCCGCTGAAGCTTTCTTT.

The CDR3 region is CASSTLYEQYF. The CDR3, as DNA: TGTGCCAGCAGCACCCTCTACGAGCAGTACTTC. This chain uses TRBV11-3 with TRBJ2-7; D not certain. The CDR3 is 11 residues long. The V end lost 5 bases, the J end lost 3 bases, and 5 bases lay between the germline ends. The germline CDR1 and CDR2 sequences are SGHNT and YENEEA.

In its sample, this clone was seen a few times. The CDR3 bases are TGTGCCAGCAGCATACAACTCGGGACGCCCAAAGAGACCCAGTACTTC. Amino acid sequence: CASSIQLGTPKETQYF. The chain is built from TRBV9 and TRBJ2-5; D may be TRBD1 or TRBD2 (5 bases each). The length of the CDR3 is 16 residues. The germline V gene has CDR1 SGDLS and CDR2 YYNGEE. Trimming pared 4 bases from V and 3 bases from J, leaving 19 bases between. Full variable domain (outside the CDR3, taken from reference TRBV9 and TRBJ2-5): DSGVTQTPKHLITATGQRVTLRCSPRSGDLSVYWYQQSLDQGLQFLIQYYNGEERAKGNILERFSAQQFPDLHSELNLSSLELGDSALYFCASSIQLGTPKETQYFGPGTRLLVL.

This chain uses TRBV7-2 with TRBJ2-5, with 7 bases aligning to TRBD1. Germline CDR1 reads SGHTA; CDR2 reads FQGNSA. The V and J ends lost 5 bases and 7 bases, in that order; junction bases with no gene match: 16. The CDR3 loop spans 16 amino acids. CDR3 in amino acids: CASSQGSQTGAGTQYF. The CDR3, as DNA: TGTGCCAGCAGCCAGGGGAGCCAAACAGGGGCAGGGACCCAGTACTTC.

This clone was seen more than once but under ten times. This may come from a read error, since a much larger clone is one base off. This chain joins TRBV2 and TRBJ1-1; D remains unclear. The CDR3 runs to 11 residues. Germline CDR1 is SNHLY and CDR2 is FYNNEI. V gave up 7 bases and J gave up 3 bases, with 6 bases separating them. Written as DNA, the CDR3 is TGTGCCAGCAACCACTACACTGAAGCTTTCTTT. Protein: CASNHYTEAFF. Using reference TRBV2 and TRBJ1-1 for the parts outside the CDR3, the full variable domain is EPEVTQTPSHQVTQMGQEVILRCVPISNHLYFYWYRQILGQKVEFLVSFYNNEISEKSEIFDDQFSVERPDGSNFTLKIRSTKLEDSAMYFCASNHYTEAFFGQGTRLTVV.

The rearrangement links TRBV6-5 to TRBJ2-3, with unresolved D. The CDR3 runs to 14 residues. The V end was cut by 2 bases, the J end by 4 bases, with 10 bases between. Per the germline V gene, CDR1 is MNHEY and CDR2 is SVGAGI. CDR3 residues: CASSYNDFPDTQYF. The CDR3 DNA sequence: TGTGCCAGCAGTTACAATGATTTCCCAGATACGCAGTATTTT.

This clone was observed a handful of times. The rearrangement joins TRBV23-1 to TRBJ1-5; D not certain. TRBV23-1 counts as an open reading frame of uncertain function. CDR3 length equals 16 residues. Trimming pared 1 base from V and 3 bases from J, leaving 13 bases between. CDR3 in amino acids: CASSQCPAEDNQPQHF. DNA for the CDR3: TGCGCCAGCAGTCAATGCCCGGCAGAGGACAATCAGCCCCAGCATTTT.

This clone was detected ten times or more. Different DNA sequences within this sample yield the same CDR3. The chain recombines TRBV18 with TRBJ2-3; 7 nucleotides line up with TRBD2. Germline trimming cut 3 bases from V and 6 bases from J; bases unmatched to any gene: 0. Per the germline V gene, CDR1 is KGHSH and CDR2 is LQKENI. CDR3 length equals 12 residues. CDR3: CASSPGGDTQYF. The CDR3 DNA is TGTGCCAGCTCACCCGGGGGGGATACGCAGTATTTT.

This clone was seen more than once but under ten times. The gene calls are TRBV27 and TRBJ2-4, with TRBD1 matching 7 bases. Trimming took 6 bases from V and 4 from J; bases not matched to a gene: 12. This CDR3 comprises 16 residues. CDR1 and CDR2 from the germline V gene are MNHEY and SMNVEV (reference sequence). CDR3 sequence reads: CASRNNRGQRKNIQYF. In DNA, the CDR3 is TGTGCCAGCAGGAATAACAGGGGACAAAGGAAAAACATTCAGTACTTC.

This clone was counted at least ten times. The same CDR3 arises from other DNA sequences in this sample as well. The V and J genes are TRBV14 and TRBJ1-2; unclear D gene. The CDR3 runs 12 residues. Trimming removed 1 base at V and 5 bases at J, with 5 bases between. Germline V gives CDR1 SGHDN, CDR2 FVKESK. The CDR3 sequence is CASSQVPYGYTF. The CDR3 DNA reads TGTGCCAGCAGCCAAGTTCCATATGGCTACACCTTC.

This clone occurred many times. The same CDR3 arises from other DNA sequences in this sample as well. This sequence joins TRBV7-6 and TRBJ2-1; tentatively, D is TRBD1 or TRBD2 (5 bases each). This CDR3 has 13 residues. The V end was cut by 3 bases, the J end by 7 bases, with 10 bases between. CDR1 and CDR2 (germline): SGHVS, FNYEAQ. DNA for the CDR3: TGTGCCAGCAGCTTCGGGGCAGGGAATGAGCAGTTCTTC. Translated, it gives CASSFGAGNEQFF.

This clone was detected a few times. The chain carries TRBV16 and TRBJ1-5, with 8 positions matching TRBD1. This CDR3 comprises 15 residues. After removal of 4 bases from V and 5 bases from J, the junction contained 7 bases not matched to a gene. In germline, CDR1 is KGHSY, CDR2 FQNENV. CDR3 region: CASSRSGQGDQPQHF. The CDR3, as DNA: TGTGCCAGCAGCCGCTCCGGACAGGGCGATCAGCCCCAGCATTTT.

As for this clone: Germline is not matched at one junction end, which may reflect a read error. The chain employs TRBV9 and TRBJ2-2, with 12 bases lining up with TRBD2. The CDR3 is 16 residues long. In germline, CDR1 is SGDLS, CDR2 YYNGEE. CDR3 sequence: CTSSVGLAGHTGELFF. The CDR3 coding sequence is TGTACCAGCAGCGTAGGACTAGCGGGGCACACCGGGGAGCTGTTTTTT.

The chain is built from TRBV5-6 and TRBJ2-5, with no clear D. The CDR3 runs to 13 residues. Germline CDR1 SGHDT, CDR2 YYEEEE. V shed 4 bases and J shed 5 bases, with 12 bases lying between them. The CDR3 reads CASSVAVWETQYF. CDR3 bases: TGTGCCAGCAGCGTCGCCGTTTGGGAGACCCAGTACTTC.

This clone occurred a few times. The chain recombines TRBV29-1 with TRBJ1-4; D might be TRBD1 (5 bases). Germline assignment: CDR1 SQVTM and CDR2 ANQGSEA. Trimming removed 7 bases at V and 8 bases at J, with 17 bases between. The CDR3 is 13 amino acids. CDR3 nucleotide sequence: TGCAGCGCGGGGCCGGCACCGGGGGAAAAACTGTTTTTT. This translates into CSAGPAPGEKLFF.

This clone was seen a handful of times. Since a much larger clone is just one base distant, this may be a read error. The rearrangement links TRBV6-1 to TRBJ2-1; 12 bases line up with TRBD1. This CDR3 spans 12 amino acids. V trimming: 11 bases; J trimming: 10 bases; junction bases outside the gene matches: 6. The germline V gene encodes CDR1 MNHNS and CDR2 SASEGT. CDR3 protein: CALSGTGGEQFF. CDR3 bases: TGTGCCTTGTCCGGGACAGGGGGCGAGCAGTTCTTC.

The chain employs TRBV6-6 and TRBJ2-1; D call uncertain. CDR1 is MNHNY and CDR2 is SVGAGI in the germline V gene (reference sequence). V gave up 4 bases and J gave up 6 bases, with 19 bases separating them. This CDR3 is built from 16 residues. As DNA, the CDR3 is TGTGCCAGCAGTTCCCCCCCAAAGGGTCTGCCCAATGAGCAGTTCTTC. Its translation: CASSSPPKGLPNEQFF.